The clone carrying this TCR beta chain was seen a handful of times. Antigen unknown. TCRdb reprocessed the 5' RACE reads with MiXCR, giving one entry per CDR3 protein. The data contain some 800,000 distinct CDR3 sequences, about 10% of them singletons. This sample is part of a study of CD8 T cells in ankylosing spondylitis. Study observations and caveats: Significant enrichment of disease-linked clones was reportedly seen in matched ankylosing spondylitis synovial fluid. A TCR beta motif of 7 or 8 highly homologous variants appeared characteristic of ankylosing spondylitis blood.

The CDR3 has 13 residues. Trimming took 6 bases from V and 7 from J, leaving 13 bases between them. The sample was blood, either unsorted or a sorted T cell fraction (not recorded which). The sequence derives from a male donor with ankylosing spondylitis. The chain employs TRBV12-3 or TRBV12-4 and TRBJ1-5; D is unclear. The CDR3 reads CASSPHLIQPQHF. The CDR3, as DNA: TGTGCCAGCAGCCCACACCTAATCCAGCCCCAGCATTTT.